One sample yielded the 13 T cell receptor beta chains listed below, sequenced in a study of OX40 agonist ivuxolimab in advanced cancers. Here immunoSEQ multiplex PCR was the method, and the copy in TCRdb shows in-frame clones only, minus some. This sample has 70,000 to 90,000 clones, with 90% found just once. The material was CD4+ or CD8+ T cells sorted from blood, obtained in a trial of the OX40 agonist ivuxolimab. The receptors come from an adult with an advanced solid tumor such as melanoma, head and neck, liver or kidney cancer.

The J gene is TRBJ2-5, the V gene TRBV7-9; 8 nucleotides agree with TRBD1. CDR1 is SEHNR, CDR2 FQNEAQ, per germline (reference sequence). The junction had 10 bases not matched to a gene; V was cut back by 5 bases and J by 5 bases. CDR3 length: 15 amino acids. CDR3: CASSPQGATGETQYF. CDR3 in DNA: TGTGCCAGCAGCCCGCAGGGGGCGACAGGCGAGACCCAGTACTTC.

The rearrangement joins TRBV5-3 to TRBJ2-5, with 8 nucleotides matching TRBD1. TRBV5-3 is noted as an ORF with a role that remains uncertain. CDR3 length: 16 amino acids. J lost 2 bases, V lost 3 bases, and 9 bases had no gene match. CDR3 amino acids: CARSSDRDDGQETQYF. CDR3 nucleotide sequence: TGTGCCAGAAGCTCGGACAGGGATGATGGGCAAGAGACCCAGTACTTC.

The rearrangement links TRBV18 to TRBJ2-1; 9 bases agree with TRBD1. This CDR3 is built from 15 residues. Germline values: CDR1 KGHSH, CDR2 LQKENI. The ends lost 3 bases at V and 12 bases at J; junction bases unmatched: 12. In DNA, the CDR3 is TGTGCCAGCTCACCCGACAGGAATAGGGGACAGGGGCAGTTCTTC. Its translation is CASSPDRNRGQGQFF. The full variable domain, completed using reference TRBV18 and TRBJ2-1, is NAGVMQNPRHLVRRRGQEARLRCSPMKGHSHVYWYRQLPEEGLKFMVYLQKENIIDESGMPKERFSAEFPKEGPSILRIQQVVRGDSAAYFCASSPDRNRGQGQFFGPGTRLTVL.

This chain joins TRBV27 and TRBJ2-6; D is unclear. Trimming took off 5 bases at V and 1 base at J, with 9 bases between the two ends. CDR1 and CDR2 from the germline V gene are MNHEY and SMNVEV (reference sequence). The CDR3 covers 15 residues. CDR3 region: CASSPWASGANVLTF. DNA for the CDR3: TGTGCCAGCAGTCCCTGGGCGTCTGGGGCCAACGTCCTGACTTTC.

The rearrangement joins TRBV7-2 to TRBJ2-5; 7 bases line up with TRBD1. CDR1 and CDR2 (germline): SGHTA, FQGNSA. CDR3 length equals 15 residues. After removal of 3 bases from V and 3 bases from J, the junction contained 7 bases not matched to a gene. Here the CDR3 DNA reads TGTGCCAGCAGCTTTTATACAGGGGATAAAGAGACCCAGTACTTC. The encoded protein is CASSFYTGDKETQYF.

The chain has TRBV21-1 and TRBJ1-1; TRBD1 is the table's D call and was not checked against the DNA. TRBV21-1 is listed as a pseudogene. The CDR3 contains 15 residues. The CDR3 spells CASSPSDNYLPEAFF. The CDR3 DNA follows: TGTGCCAGCAGTCCCTCGGACAACTATCTCCCTGAAGCTTTCTTT.

The gene calls are TRBV6-5 and TRBJ1-6, with D maybe TRBD1 (5 bases). V was cut by 0 bases and J by 10 bases, with 16 bases left in between. The CDR3 covers 16 residues. Germline CDR1 and CDR2: MNHEY and SVGAGI. The CDR3 here is CASSYSDSGVYSPLHF. The CDR3 bases are TGTGCCAGCAGTTACTCAGACTCGGGGGTCTACTCACCCCTCCACTTT.

The chain recombines TRBV11-2 with TRBJ1-1; possible D gene TRBD1, 5 bases. CDR1 SGHAT and CDR2 FQNNGV come from the germline V gene. The CDR3 has 14 residues. V was pared by 3 bases and J by 1 base, with 9 bases between. The CDR3 here is CASSLMGGNTEAFF. In DNA form, the CDR3 reads TGTGCCAGCAGCTTGATGGGGGGGAACACTGAAGCTTTCTTT.

This clone has more than one count but fewer than ten. V and J are TRBV19 and TRBJ2-7; 9 bases map to TRBD1. CDR3 length: 16 residues. V dropped 6 bases and J dropped 3; count of bases not matched to a gene: 12. Germline V gives CDR1 LNHDA, CDR2 SQIVND (reference sequence). The CDR3 loop is CASSERGGTGSYEQYF. In DNA form, the CDR3 reads TGTGCCAGTAGCGAAAGAGGTGGGACAGGGAGCTACGAGCAGTACTTC. Filled out from reference TRBV19 and TRBJ2-7, the complete variable domain reads DGGITQSPKYLFRKEGQNVTLSCEQNLNHDAMYWYRQDPGQGLRLIYYSQIVNDFQKGDIAEGYSVSREKKESFPLTVTSAQKNPTAFYLCASSERGGTGSYEQYFGPGTRLTVT.

The chain carries TRBV28 and TRBJ1-2; D is unclear. V lost 8 bases and J lost 3, with 10 bases in between. Germline V CDR1 and CDR2: MDHEN, SYDVKM. The CDR3 has 12 residues. The CDR3 DNA reads as TGTGCCAGCCGTCGGGTAGACTATGGCTACACCTTC. Its protein is CASRRVDYGYTF.

The J gene is TRBJ1-4, the V gene TRBV7-9; perhaps TRBD1 as D (5 bases). From germline, CDR1 is SEHNR and CDR2 FQNEAQ (reference sequence). The CDR3 runs 12 residues. The germline V and J ends were trimmed by 2 bases and 8 bases, with 6 bases remaining between them. The CDR3, as DNA: TGTGCCAGCAGCTTATGGGACGAAAAACTGTTTTTT. Translation: CASSLWDEKLFF.

CDR3 nucleotides: TGCGCCAGCAGCTTGCACGCGGGGGAGAGCTCCTACAATGAGCAGTTCTTC. As protein: CASSLHAGESSYNEQFF. V is TRBV5-1 and J is TRBJ2-1; 7 nucleotides line up with TRBD2. Germline V gene sequence: CDR1 SGHRS, CDR2 YFSETQ. With 1 base clipped from V and 0 bases from J, the junction kept 7 bases outside the gene matches. The CDR3 runs 17 residues.

The V gene is TRBV11-2, the J gene TRBJ1-6; D is undetermined. V was clipped by 2 bases and J by 9 bases, with 11 bases between them. This CDR3 region has 14 residues. Looked up from germline, CDR1 is SGHAT and CDR2 is FQNNGV. The CDR3 coding sequence is TGTGCCAGCAGCTTATTTAGCGCTGGTTCACCCCTCCACTTT. This translates into CASSLFSAGSPLHF.